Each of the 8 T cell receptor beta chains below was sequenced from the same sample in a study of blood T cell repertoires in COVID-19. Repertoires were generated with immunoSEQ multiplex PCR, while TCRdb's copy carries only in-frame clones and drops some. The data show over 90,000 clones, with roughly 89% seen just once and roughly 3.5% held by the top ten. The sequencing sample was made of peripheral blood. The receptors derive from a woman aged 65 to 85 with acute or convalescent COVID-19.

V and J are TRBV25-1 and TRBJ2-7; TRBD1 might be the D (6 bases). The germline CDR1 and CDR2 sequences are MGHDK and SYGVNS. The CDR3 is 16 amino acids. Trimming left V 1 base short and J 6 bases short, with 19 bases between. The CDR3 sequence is CASSEWGTGSLSEQYF. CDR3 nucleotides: TGTGCCAGCAGTGAATGGGGAACAGGGTCTCTATCCGAGCAGTACTTC.

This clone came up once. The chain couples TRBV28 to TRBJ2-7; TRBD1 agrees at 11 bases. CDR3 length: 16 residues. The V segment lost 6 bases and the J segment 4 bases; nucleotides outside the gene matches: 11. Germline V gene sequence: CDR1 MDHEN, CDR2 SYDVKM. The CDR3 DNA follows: TGTGCCAGCAGCCTCGGGGCAGGGACAGGGGGGTACGAGCAGTACTTC. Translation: CASSLGAGTGGYEQYF.

The CDR3 is CAWNRGPYEQYF. In DNA form, the CDR3 reads TGTGCCTGGAACAGGGGACCGTACGAGCAGTACTTC. V usage is TRBV30 and J usage is TRBJ2-7; 7 bases are a match to TRBD1. The germline V gene has CDR1 GTSNPN and CDR2 SVGIG (reference sequence). CDR3 length: 12 amino acids. V lost 4 bases and J lost 4; bases outside the gene matches: 4.

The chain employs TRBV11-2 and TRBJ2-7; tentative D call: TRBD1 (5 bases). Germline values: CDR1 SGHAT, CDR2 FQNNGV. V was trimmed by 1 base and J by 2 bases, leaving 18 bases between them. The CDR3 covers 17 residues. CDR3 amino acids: CASSLAAPGIPPYEQYF. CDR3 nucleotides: TGTGCCAGCAGCTTAGCCGCCCCAGGGATTCCCCCCTACGAGCAGTACTTC.

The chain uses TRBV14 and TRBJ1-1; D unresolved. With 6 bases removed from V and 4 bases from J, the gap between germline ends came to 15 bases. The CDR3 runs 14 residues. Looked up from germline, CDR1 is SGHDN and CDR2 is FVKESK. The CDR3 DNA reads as TGTGCCAGCAGGGAGGCCGGTCGGGGCACTGAAGCTTTCTTT. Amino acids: CASREAGRGTEAFF.

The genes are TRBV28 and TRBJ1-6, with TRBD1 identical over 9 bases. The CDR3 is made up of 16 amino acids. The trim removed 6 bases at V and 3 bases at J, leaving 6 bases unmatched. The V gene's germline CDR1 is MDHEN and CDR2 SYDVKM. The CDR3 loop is CASRTGGDFYNSPLHF. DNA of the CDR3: TGTGCCAGCAGGACAGGGGGGGATTTCTATAATTCACCCCTCCACTTT.

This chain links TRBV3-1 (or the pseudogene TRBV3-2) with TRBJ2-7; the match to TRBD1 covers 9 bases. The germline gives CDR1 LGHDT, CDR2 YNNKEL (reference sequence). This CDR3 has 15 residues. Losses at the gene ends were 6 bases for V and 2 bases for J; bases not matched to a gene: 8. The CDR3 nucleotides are TGTGCCAGCAGGTCTACCGGGACAGGGACCTACGAGCAGTACTTC. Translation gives CASRSTGTGTYEQYF.

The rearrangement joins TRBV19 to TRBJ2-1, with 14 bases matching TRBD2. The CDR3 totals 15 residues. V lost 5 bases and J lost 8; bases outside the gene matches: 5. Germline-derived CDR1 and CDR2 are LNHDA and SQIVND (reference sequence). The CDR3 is CASSSGLAGVYEQFF. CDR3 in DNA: TGTGCCAGTAGTTCGGGACTAGCGGGGGTGTATGAGCAGTTCTTC.